The T cell receptor (beta chain) under discussion was sequenced for a study of blood T cell repertoires in COVID-19. Overall study context: COVID-19 samples, acute and convalescent, were from the United States, Italy and Spain. Nucleic acid was either cDNA or gDNA, and it came from T cells, B-cell-depleted T cells, or PBMCs.

With respect to this clone: Other DNA variants within this sample encode the same CDR3.

In the source study's methods: Researchers report that nucleated cell counts were estimated from reference gene primer amplification. Assay: immunoSEQ multiplex PCR; the TCRdb copy retains only in-frame clones and omits some. That table is the source of V, J and clone size, and D and trimming were worked out from the DNA. The sample shows about 130,000 clones, around three quarters of them seen only once. The TCR sequence derives from a man aged 40-50 years with active or convalescent COVID-19. The sample was peripheral blood.

The CDR3 DNA reads as TGTGCCAGCAGCGCCACAGGGAACACTGAAGCTTTCTTT. It is translated as CASSATGNTEAFF. This chain joins TRBV6-4 and TRBJ1-1; D might be TRBD1 (5 bases). V was cut by 6 bases and J by 1 base, with 9 bases left in between. The CDR3 has 13 residues. In germline, CDR1 is MRHNA, CDR2 SNTAGT.